One and the same sample provided the 29 T cell receptor beta chains below, sequenced in a study of OX40 agonist ivuxolimab in advanced cancers. Only in-frame clones appear in the TCRdb table, and some are missing; sequencing was by immunoSEQ multiplex PCR. This repertoire shows over 80,000 clones, over 65% found once; its top ten account for approximately 0.78%. The source was CD4+ or CD8+ T cells sorted from blood, collected in a trial of the OX40 agonist ivuxolimab. The receptors come from an adult with an advanced solid tumor such as melanoma, head and neck, liver or kidney cancer.

The sample holds a few counts of this clone. The chain is built from TRBV30 and TRBJ2-3, with D hard to call. Trimming cost V 1 base and J 6 bases, with 11 bases left between them. The CDR3 loop spans 13 amino acids. CDR1 is GTSNPN and CDR2 is SVGIG in the germline V gene (reference sequence). DNA of the CDR3: TGTGCCTGGAGTGAATCTTCAAGGGATACGCAGTATTTT. Translation: CAWSESSRDTQYF. Full variable domain (missing parts from reference TRBV30 and TRBJ2-3): SQTIHQWPATLVQPVGSPLSLECTVEGTSNPNLYWYRQAAGRGLQLLFYSVGIGQISSEVPQNLSASRPQDRQFILSSKKLLLSDSGFYLCAWSESSRDTQYFGPGTRLTVL.

The J gene is TRBJ1-1, the V gene TRBV6-6, with 9 bases fitting TRBD1. V was pared by 6 bases and J by 5 bases, with 7 bases of the junction left unmatched. This CDR3 is 14 amino acids long. Germline V gives CDR1 MNHNY, CDR2 SVGAGI (reference sequence). Here the CDR3 reads CASSQGQGHTEAFF. The CDR3 bases are TGTGCCAGCAGCCAGGGACAGGGCCATACTGAAGCTTTCTTT.

The V gene is TRBV6-1, the J gene TRBJ2-7; D is unresolved. In germline, CDR1 is MNHNS, CDR2 SASEGT. V lost 4 bases and J lost 9, with 16 bases in between. The CDR3 runs to 13 residues. CDR3 loop: CASSGIGLRLQYF. The CDR3, as DNA: TGTGCCAGCAGTGGAATAGGCCTCCGGTTGCAGTACTTC.

The chain recombines TRBV30 with TRBJ1-1; 7 nucleotides agree with TRBD1. Germline-derived CDR1 and CDR2 are GTSNPN and SVGIG (reference sequence). The CDR3 sequence is 13 residues long. Trimming took 1 base from V and 4 from J; bases not matched to a gene: 3. The CDR3, as DNA: TGTGCCTGGAGTGCTTCAGGGGGCACTGAAGCTTTCTTT. The encoded protein is CAWSASGGTEAFF.

V and J are TRBV5-1 and TRBJ2-7, with D possibly being TRBD1 (5 bases). Germline CDR1 reads SGHRS; CDR2 reads YFSETQ. There are 14 residues in the CDR3. Trimming cost V 0 bases and J 4 bases, with 11 bases left between them. DNA for the CDR3: TGCGCCAGCAGCTTGGATGCAGGGCCTTACGAGCAGTACTTC. Amino acid sequence: CASSLDAGPYEQYF.

The CDR3 protein is CASSVGGKEAYEQYF. The CDR3 DNA reads as TGTGCCAGCAGTGTCGGTGGGAAAGAAGCCTACGAGCAGTACTTC. The chain uses TRBV27 and TRBJ2-7; D ambiguous. Trimming shortened V by 5 bases and J by 2 bases, and 16 bases separated the two germline ends. In germline, CDR1 is MNHEY, CDR2 SMNVEV (reference sequence). This CDR3 has 15 amino acids.

Details on this clone: Other DNA sequences from this sample encode an identical CDR3 as well. The rearrangement links TRBV10-3 to TRBJ1-2; D gene unclear. The CDR3 sequence is 12 residues long. With 3 bases removed from V and 6 bases from J, the gap between germline ends came to 8 bases. CDR1 ENHRY and CDR2 SYGVKD come from the germline V gene. CDR3 amino acids: CAISESGNGYTF. In DNA, the CDR3 is TGTGCCATCAGTGAATCCGGGAATGGCTACACCTTC.

This clone was observed once. This CDR3 reads CASTFSYGASNEKLFF. In nucleotides, the CDR3 is TGTGCCAGCACCTTTAGTTATGGGGCGTCTAATGAAAAACTGTTTTTT. The chain couples TRBV7-8 to TRBJ1-4, with D possibly matching TRBD1 (5 bases). The CDR3 spans 16 residues. The V gene's germline CDR1 is SGHVS and CDR2 FQNEAQ. With 7 bases removed from V and 3 bases from J, the gap between germline ends came to 18 bases.

The rearrangement joins TRBV18 to TRBJ1-1; a possible D gene is TRBD1 (5 bases). Germline V gives CDR1 KGHSH, CDR2 LQKENI. Trimming took 6 bases from V and 6 from J, leaving 8 bases between them. CDR3 length equals 11 residues. The CDR3 DNA is TGTGCCAGCTCTGGGACTTCTGAAGCTTTCTTT. Translating it yields CASSGTSEAFF.

There are a few counts of this clone. The rearrangement joins TRBV19 to TRBJ1-5; tentatively, D is TRBD1 (6 bases). Per germline, CDR1 LNHDA and CDR2 SQIVND (reference sequence). The CDR3 length is 15 residues. With 5 bases removed from V and 6 bases from J, the gap between germline ends came to 17 bases. This chain's CDR3 is CASSPGAGSVQPQHF. Written as DNA, the CDR3 is TGTGCCAGTAGTCCAGGGGCAGGGTCTGTTCAGCCCCAGCATTTT.

This chain joins TRBV7-2 and TRBJ2-5; 8 bases align to TRBD2. From germline, CDR1 is SGHTA and CDR2 FQGNSA. CDR3 size: 14 residues. Trimming cost V 4 bases and J 7 bases; bases outside gene matches: 8. CDR3 coding DNA: TGTGCCAGCAGCTCAAATACTGCGGGGGGGACCCAGTACTTC. This codes for CASSSNTAGGTQYF.

This chain joins TRBV19 and TRBJ1-5; D unclear. Germline loops: CDR1 LNHDA, CDR2 SQIVND (reference sequence). The ends were cut back, 1 base at V and 10 bases at J, with 20 bases in the middle. CDR3 length: 16 amino acids. CDR3 loop: CASSIVGTGIKLPQHF. The CDR3 nucleotides are TGTGCCAGTAGTATAGTCGGCACCGGCATTAAGTTACCCCAGCATTTT. Using reference TRBV19 and TRBJ1-5 for the parts outside the CDR3, the full variable domain is DGGITQSPKYLFRKEGQNVTLSCEQNLNHDAMYWYRQDPGQGLRLIYYSQIVNDFQKGDIAEGYSVSREKKESFPLTVTSAQKNPTAFYLCASSIVGTGIKLPQHFGDGTRLSIL.

A few counts support this clone. The chain is built from TRBV19 and TRBJ2-1; a weak D match, TRBD1 (6 bases). V was cut by 9 bases and J by 4 bases, with 16 bases left in between. Germline V gives CDR1 LNHDA, CDR2 SQIVND (reference sequence). This CDR3 has 14 residues. The chain's CDR3 is CASRTASWYNEQFF. The CDR3 nucleotides are TGTGCCAGCAGGACAGCCAGCTGGTACAATGAGCAGTTCTTC. The variable domain in full, completed from reference TRBV19 and TRBJ2-1, reads DGGITQSPKYLFRKEGQNVTLSCEQNLNHDAMYWYRQDPGQGLRLIYYSQIVNDFQKGDIAEGYSVSREKKESFPLTVTSAQKNPTAFYLCASRTASWYNEQFFGPGTRLTVL.

The rearrangement uses TRBV7-9 and TRBJ1-4; 8 bases are shared with TRBD1. CDR3 size: 16 residues. Per germline, CDR1 SEHNR and CDR2 FQNEAQ (reference sequence). Trimming took 0 bases from V and 0 from J; bases not matched to a gene: 0. The chain's CDR3 is CASSLATGATNEKLFF. The CDR3 DNA reads as TGTGCCAGCAGCTTAGCGACAGGGGCAACTAATGAAAAACTGTTTTTT. Full variable domain (missing parts from reference TRBV7-9 and TRBJ1-4): DTGVSQNPRHKITKRGQNVTFRCDPISEHNRLYWYRQTLGQGPEFLTYFQNEAQLEKSRLLSDRFSAERPKGSFSTLEIQRTEQGDSAMYLCASSLATGATNEKLFFGSGTQLSVL.

The chain employs TRBV11-2 and TRBJ1-2, with D tentatively TRBD1 (5 bases). The germline gives CDR1 SGHAT, CDR2 FQNNGV. CDR3 length: 13 amino acids. Trimming left V 3 bases short and J 2 bases short, with 7 bases between. The CDR3 DNA is TGTGCCAGCAGCTTCGAGGGGAACTATGGCTACACCTTC. The encoded protein is CASSFEGNYGYTF. Full variable domain (missing parts from reference TRBV11-2 and TRBJ1-2): EAGVAQSPRYKIIEKRQSVAFWCNPISGHATLYWYQQILGQGPKLLIQFQNNGVVDDSQLPKDRFSAERLKGVDSTLKIQPAKLEDSAVYLCASSFEGNYGYTFGSGTRLTVV.

The genes are TRBV7-3 and TRBJ1-1; D perhaps matches TRBD1 (6 bases). V lost 2 bases, J lost 7 bases, and 11 bases lay in between. CDR3 length equals 13 residues. CDR1 is SGHTA and CDR2 is FQGTGA in the germline V gene. The CDR3 DNA sequence: TGTGCCAGCAGCTTAGAACAGGGCTTTGAAGCTTTCTTT. Residues: CASSLEQGFEAFF.

V is TRBV5-1 and J is TRBJ2-2; 11 bases are a match to TRBD1. CDR1 and CDR2 (germline): SGHRS, YFSETQ. This CDR3 has 17 amino acids. With 5 bases clipped from V and 5 bases from J, the junction kept 11 bases outside the gene matches. CDR3 bases: TGCGCCAGCAGATCCGCCCCCGGGACAGGGGGTACCGGGGAGCTGTTTTTT. This translates into CASRSAPGTGGTGELFF. Full variable domain (remainder filled in from reference TRBV5-1 and TRBJ2-2): KAGVTQTPRYLIKTRGQQVTLSCSPISGHRSVSWYQQTPGQGLQFLFEYFSETQRNKGNFPGRFSGRQFSNSRSEMNVSTLELGDSALYLCASRSAPGTGGTGELFFGEGSRLTVL.

This chain uses TRBV4-2 with TRBJ1-4, with a tentative D call TRBD1 (5 bases). This CDR3 spans 15 amino acids. Germline assignment: CDR1 LGHNA and CDR2 YNFKEQ. The germline V and J ends were trimmed by 5 bases and 4 bases, with 14 bases remaining between them. This chain's CDR3 is CASSAKQDINEKLFF. The CDR3 bases are TGTGCCAGCAGCGCGAAACAGGACATTAATGAAAAACTGTTTTTT.

In its sample, this clone was seen once. The V call is TRBV7-8, the J call TRBJ2-2; D is undetermined. CDR1 is SGHVS, CDR2 FQNEAQ, per germline. V dropped 10 bases and J dropped 2 bases, with 17 bases sitting between them. This CDR3 comprises 15 residues. CDR3 sequence (DNA): TGTGCCACCACCGAGGCGACCCATAACACCGGGGAGCTGTTTTTT. Amino acids: CATTEATHNTGELFF.

The gene calls are TRBV4-2 and TRBJ2-3; tentatively, D is TRBD2 (5 bases). The CDR3 runs to 15 residues. Between the trimmed V and J ends, which lost 1 base and 2 bases, there was a span of 10 bases. In germline, CDR1 is LGHNA, CDR2 YNFKEQ. In DNA, the CDR3 is TGTGCCAGCAGCCAAGTGAGCGGCCTCACAGATACGCAGTATTTT. It codes for CASSQVSGLTDTQYF.

The V call is TRBV12-5, the J call TRBJ2-7; D is ambiguous. Trimming took 1 base from V and 3 from J, leaving 13 bases between them. Germline V gene lookup returns CDR1 LGHNT and CDR2 FRNRAP. The CDR3 length is 15 residues. The CDR3 here is CASGLARGDVYEQYF. For the CDR3, the DNA is TGTGCTAGTGGTTTGGCCAGAGGAGACGTCTACGAGCAGTACTTC.

This chain uses TRBV4-1 with TRBJ2-7, with D uncertain. Germline CDR1 MGHRA, CDR2 YSYEKL. Trimming took off 0 bases at V and 7 bases at J, with 16 bases between the two ends. CDR3 length: 15 amino acids. The DNA of the CDR3 is TGCGCCAGCAGCCAAGATGCGGTCCCCCCGAGGGAGCAGTACTTC. It encodes CASSQDAVPPREQYF.

The V and J genes are TRBV7-2 and TRBJ2-1, with D possibly TRBD2 on 6 matching bases. V was cut by 4 bases and J by 0 bases, with 13 bases left in between. The CDR3 has 16 residues. CDR1 SGHTA and CDR2 FQGNSA come from the germline V gene. The CDR3 coding sequence is TGTGCCAGCAGCTCTTCCGGGGGTAGCTCCTACAATGAGCAGTTCTTC. Residues: CASSSSGGSSYNEQFF. The entire variable domain, with the rest obtained from reference TRBV7-2 and TRBJ2-1, is as follows: GAGVSQSPSNKVTEKGKDVELRCDPISGHTALYWYRQSLGQGLEFLIYFQGNSAPDKSGLPSDRFSAERTGGSVSTLTIQRTQQEDSAVYLCASSSSGGSSYNEQFFGPGTRLTVL.

This sequence joins TRBV4-2 and TRBJ1-4; no clear D gene. With 1 base removed from V and 8 bases from J, the gap between germline ends came to 11 bases. The CDR3 spans 14 residues. Per germline, CDR1 LGHNA and CDR2 YNFKEQ. The CDR3 region is CASSQGGGREKLFF. The DNA of the CDR3 is TGTGCCAGCAGCCAAGGCGGCGGGAGGGAAAAACTGTTTTTT.

This clone was seen more than once but under ten times. The V gene is TRBV19, the J gene TRBJ1-2; D unclear. The CDR3 is 11 residues long. Per germline, CDR1 LNHDA and CDR2 SQIVND (reference sequence). V was pared by 3 bases and J by 1 base, with 0 bases between. The CDR3 coding sequence is TGTGCCAGTAGTATTAACTATGGCTACACCTTC. Protein product: CASSINYGYTF.

The chain is built from TRBV10-3 and TRBJ2-3; TRBD1 or TRBD2 may be the D gene (5 bases each). The CDR3 runs to 13 residues. V lost 8 bases to trimming and J lost 7 bases, with 16 bases between them. The germline CDR1 and CDR2 sequences are ENHRY and SYGVKD. In DNA, the CDR3 is TGTGCCATCCGGGACGGGGATCGATATACGCAGTATTTT. Amino acids: CAIRDGDRYTQYF.

This rearrangement joins TRBV6-1 to TRBJ1-1; 8 bases are shared with TRBD1. V gave up 8 bases and J gave up 1 base; unmatched junction bases: 6. Germline V gene sequence: CDR1 MNHNS, CDR2 SASEGT. This CDR3 comprises 14 residues. The CDR3 nucleotides read TGTGCCAGCCACCCGACAGGGGCGAACACTGAAGCTTTCTTT. Protein sequence: CASHPTGANTEAFF.

This clone was seen just once. The J gene is TRBJ1-3, the V gene TRBV30; D is unresolved. This CDR3 spans 12 amino acids. CDR1 is GTSNPN and CDR2 is SVGIG in the germline V gene (reference sequence). Trimming stripped 4 bases from V and 0 bases from J, with 4 bases between. The CDR3 sequence is CAWMGSGNTIYF. The CDR3 DNA is TGTGCCTGGATGGGCTCTGGAAACACCATATATTTT. Complete variable domain (other parts from reference TRBV30 and TRBJ1-3): SQTIHQWPATLVQPVGSPLSLECTVEGTSNPNLYWYRQAAGRGLQLLFYSVGIGQISSEVPQNLSASRPQDRQFILSSKKLLLSDSGFYLCAWMGSGNTIYFGEGSWLTVV.

The rearrangement uses TRBV7-8 and TRBJ1-1; D may be TRBD1 (6 bases). The CDR3 loop spans 15 amino acids. The V gene lost 5 bases and the J gene lost 1 base, with 14 bases spanning the gap. Germline CDR1 and CDR2: SGHVS and FQNEAQ. CDR3: CASSPTGQPNTEAFF. CDR3 sequence (DNA): TGTGCCAGCAGCCCTACTGGACAGCCGAACACTGAAGCTTTCTTT.